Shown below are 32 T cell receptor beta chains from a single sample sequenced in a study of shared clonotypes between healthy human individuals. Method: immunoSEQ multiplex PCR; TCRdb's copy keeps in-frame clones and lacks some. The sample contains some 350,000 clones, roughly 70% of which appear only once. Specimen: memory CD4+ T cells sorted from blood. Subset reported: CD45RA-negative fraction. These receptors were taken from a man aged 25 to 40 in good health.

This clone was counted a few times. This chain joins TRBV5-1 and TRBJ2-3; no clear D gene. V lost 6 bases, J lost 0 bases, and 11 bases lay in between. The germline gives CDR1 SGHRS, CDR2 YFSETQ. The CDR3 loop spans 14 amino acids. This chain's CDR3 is CASTRTASTDTQYF. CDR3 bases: TGCGCCAGCACCCGGACGGCTAGCACAGATACGCAGTATTTT. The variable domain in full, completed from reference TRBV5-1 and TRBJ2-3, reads KAGVTQTPRYLIKTRGQQVTLSCSPISGHRSVSWYQQTPGQGLQFLFEYFSETQRNKGNFPGRFSGRQFSNSRSEMNVSTLELGDSALYLCASTRTASTDTQYFGPGTRLTVL.

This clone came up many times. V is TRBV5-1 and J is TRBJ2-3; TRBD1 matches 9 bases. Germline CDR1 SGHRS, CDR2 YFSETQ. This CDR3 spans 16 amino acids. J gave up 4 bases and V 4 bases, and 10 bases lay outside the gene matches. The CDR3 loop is CASSRGQGSSADTQYF. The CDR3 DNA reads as TGCGCCAGCAGCCGAGGACAGGGGAGTAGTGCAGATACGCAGTATTTT.

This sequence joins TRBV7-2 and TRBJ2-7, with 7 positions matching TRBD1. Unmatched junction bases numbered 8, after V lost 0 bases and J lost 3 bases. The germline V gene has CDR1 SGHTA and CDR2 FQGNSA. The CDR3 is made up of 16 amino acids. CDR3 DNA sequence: TGTGCCAGCAGCTTAGCATCAGGGACAGACTTCTACGAGCAGTACTTC. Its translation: CASSLASGTDFYEQYF. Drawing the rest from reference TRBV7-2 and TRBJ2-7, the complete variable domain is GAGVSQSPSNKVTEKGKDVELRCDPISGHTALYWYRQSLGQGLEFLIYFQGNSAPDKSGLPSDRFSAERTGGSVSTLTIQRTQQEDSAVYLCASSLASGTDFYEQYFGPGTRLTVT.

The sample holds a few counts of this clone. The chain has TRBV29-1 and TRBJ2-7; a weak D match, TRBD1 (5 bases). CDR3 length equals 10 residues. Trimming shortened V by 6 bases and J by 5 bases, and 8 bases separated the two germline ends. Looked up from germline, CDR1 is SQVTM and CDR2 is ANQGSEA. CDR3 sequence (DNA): TGCAGCGTGCAGGGAAACGAGCAGTACTTC. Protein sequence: CSVQGNEQYF.

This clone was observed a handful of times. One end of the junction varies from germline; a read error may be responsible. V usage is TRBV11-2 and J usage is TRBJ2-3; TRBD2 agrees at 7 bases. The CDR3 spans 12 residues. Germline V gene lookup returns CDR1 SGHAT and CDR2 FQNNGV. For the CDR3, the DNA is TGTGCCAGCAGATTAGCGGGAGATACGCAGTATTTT. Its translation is CASRLAGDTQYF.

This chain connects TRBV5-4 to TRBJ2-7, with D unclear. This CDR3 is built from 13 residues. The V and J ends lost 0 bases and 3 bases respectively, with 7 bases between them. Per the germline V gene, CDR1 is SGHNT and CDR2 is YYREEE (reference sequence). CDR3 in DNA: TGTGCCAGCAGCTTGGAGGCGAACTACGAGCAGTACTTC. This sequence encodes CASSLEANYEQYF.

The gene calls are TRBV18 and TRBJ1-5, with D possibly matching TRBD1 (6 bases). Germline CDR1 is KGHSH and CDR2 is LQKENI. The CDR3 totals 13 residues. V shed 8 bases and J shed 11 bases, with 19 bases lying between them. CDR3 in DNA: TGTGCCAGCGGCAGGGGCCCATACCAAGCCCAGCATTTT. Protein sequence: CASGRGPYQAQHF.

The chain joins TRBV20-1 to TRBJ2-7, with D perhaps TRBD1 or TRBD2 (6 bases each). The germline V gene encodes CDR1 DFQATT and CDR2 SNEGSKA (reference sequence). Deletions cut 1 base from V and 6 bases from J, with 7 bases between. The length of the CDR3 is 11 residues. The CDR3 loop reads CSARGGAEQYF. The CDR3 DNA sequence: TGCAGTGCTAGAGGGGGGGCCGAGCAGTACTTC.

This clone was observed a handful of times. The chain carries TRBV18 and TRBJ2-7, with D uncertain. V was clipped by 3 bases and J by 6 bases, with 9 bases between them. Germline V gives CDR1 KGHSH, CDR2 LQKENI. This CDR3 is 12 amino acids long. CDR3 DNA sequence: TGTGCCAGCTCACCGGAAGGGCTCGAGCAGTACTTC. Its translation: CASSPEGLEQYF. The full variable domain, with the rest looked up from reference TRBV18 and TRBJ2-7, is NAGVMQNPRHLVRRRGQEARLRCSPMKGHSHVYWYRQLPEEGLKFMVYLQKENIIDESGMPKERFSAEFPKEGPSILRIQQVVRGDSAAYFCASSPEGLEQYFGPGTRLTVT.

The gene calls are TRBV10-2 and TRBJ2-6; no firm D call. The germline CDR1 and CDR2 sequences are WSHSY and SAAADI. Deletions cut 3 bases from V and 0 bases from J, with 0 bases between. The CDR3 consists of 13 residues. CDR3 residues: CASSDSGANVLTF. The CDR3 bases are TGCGCCAGCAGTGACTCTGGGGCCAACGTCCTGACTTTC.

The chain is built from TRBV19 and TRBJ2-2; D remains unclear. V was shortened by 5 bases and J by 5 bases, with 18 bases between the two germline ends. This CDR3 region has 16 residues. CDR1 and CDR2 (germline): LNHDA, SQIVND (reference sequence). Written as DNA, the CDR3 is TGTGCCAGTAGTTTTGCTTTGGACGTAGGGACCGGGGAGCTGTTTTTT. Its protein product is CASSFALDVGTGELFF.

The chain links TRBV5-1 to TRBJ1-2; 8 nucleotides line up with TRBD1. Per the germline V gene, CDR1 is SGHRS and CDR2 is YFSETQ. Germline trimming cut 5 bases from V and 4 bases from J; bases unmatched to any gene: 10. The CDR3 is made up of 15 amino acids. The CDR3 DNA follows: TGCGCCAGCAGTCGGACAGGGAACGCGGGCTATGGCTACACCTTC. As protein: CASSRTGNAGYGYTF.

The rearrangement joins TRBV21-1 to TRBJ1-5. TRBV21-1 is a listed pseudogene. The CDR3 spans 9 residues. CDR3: CASSNRQHF. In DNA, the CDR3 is TGTGCCAGCAGCAATCGCCAGCATTTT.

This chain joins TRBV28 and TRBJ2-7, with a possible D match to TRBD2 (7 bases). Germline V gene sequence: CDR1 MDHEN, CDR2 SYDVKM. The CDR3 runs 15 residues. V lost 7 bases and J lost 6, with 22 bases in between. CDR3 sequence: CASTLGGPTRAEQYF. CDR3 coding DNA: TGTGCCAGCACCCTCGGGGGGCCAACCCGAGCCGAGCAGTACTTC.

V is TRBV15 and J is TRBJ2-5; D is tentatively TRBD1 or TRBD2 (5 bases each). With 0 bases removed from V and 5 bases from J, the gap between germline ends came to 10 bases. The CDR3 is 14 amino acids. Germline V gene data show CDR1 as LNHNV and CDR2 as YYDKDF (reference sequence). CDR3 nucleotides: TGTGCCACCAGCAGAGAGGGGGAGCGGGAGACCCAGTACTTC. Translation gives CATSREGERETQYF.

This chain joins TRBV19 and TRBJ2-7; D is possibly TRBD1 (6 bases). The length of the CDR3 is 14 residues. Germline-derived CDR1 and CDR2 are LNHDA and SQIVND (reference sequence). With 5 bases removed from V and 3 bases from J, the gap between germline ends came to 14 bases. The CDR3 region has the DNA TGTGCCAGTAGTGCAACAGGGACCCGCTACGAGCAGTACTTC. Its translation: CASSATGTRYEQYF.

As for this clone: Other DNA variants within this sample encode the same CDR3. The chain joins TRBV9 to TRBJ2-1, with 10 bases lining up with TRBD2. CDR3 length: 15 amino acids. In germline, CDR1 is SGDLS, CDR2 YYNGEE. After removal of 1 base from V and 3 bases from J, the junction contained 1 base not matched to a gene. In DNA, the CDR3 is TGTGCCAGCAGCGTATCTAGCGGGAGCTACAATGAGCAGTTCTTC. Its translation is CASSVSSGSYNEQFF. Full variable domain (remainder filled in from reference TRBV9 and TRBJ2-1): DSGVTQTPKHLITATGQRVTLRCSPRSGDLSVYWYQQSLDQGLQFLIQYYNGEERAKGNILERFSAQQFPDLHSELNLSSLELGDSALYFCASSVSSGSYNEQFFGPGTRLTVL.

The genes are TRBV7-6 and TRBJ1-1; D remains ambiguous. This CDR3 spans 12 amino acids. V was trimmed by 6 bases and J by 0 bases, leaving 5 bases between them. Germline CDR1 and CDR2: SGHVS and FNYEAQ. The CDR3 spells CASSAMNTEAFF. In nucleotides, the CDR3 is TGTGCCAGCAGTGCGATGAACACTGAAGCTTTCTTT.

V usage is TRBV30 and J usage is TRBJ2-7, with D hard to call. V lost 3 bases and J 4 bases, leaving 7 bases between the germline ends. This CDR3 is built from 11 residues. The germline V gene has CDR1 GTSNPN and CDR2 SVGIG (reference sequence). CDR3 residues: CAWSPMYEQYF. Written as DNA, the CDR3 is TGTGCCTGGAGCCCGATGTACGAGCAGTACTTC. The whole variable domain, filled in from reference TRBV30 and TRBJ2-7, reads SQTIHQWPATLVQPVGSPLSLECTVEGTSNPNLYWYRQAAGRGLQLLFYSVGIGQISSEVPQNLSASRPQDRQFILSSKKLLLSDSGFYLCAWSPMYEQYFGPGTRLTVT.

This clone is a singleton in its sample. The CDR3 loop reads CASRSVDFSYNEQFF. The CDR3 nucleotides read TGCGCCAGCAGGAGCGTGGACTTCTCCTACAATGAGCAGTTCTTC. V and J are TRBV5-1 and TRBJ2-1; maybe TRBD2 (5 bases). V lost 5 bases and J 0 bases, leaving 12 bases between the germline ends. Germline V gives CDR1 SGHRS, CDR2 YFSETQ. The CDR3 has 15 amino acids.

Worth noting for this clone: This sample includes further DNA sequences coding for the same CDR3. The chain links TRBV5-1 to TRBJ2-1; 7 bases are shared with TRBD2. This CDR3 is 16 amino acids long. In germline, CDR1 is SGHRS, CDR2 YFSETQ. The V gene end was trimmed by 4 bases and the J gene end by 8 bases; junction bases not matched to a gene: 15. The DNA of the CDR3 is TGCGCCAGCAGCCTCCAAGAAGCGGGATTTTTAGATGAGCAGTTCTTC. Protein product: CASSLQEAGFLDEQFF.

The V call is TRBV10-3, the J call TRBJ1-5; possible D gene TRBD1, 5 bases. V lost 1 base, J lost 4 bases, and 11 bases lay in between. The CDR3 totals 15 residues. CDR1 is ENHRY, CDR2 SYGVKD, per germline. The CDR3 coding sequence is TGTGCCATCAGTGAGTATCGGGGGGGAAATCAGCCCCAGCATTTT. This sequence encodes CAISEYRGGNQPQHF.

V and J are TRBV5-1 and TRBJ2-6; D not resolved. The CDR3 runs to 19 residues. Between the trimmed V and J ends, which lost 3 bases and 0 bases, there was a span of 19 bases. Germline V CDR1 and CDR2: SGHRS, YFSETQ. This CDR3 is CASSSPVGTTTSGANVLTF. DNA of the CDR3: TGCGCCAGCAGCTCGCCCGTTGGCACGACGACCTCTGGGGCCAACGTCCTGACTTTC.

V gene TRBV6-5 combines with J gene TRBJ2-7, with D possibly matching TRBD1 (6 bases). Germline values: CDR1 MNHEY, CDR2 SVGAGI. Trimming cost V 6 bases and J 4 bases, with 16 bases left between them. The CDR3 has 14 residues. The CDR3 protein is CASRKQGPGYEQYF. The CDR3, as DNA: TGTGCCAGCAGGAAACAGGGCCCCGGATACGAGCAGTACTTC.

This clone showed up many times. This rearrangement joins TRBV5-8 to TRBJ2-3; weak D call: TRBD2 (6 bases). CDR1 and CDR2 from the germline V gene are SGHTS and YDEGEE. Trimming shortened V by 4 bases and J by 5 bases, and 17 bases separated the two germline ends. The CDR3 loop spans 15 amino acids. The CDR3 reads CASSGRTLARDTQYF. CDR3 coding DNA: TGTGCCAGCAGCGGAAGAACACTAGCAAGAGATACGCAGTATTTT. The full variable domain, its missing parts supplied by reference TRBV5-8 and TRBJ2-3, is EAGVTQSPTHLIKTRGQQATLRCSPISGHTSVYWYQQALGLGLQFLLWYDEGEERNRGNFPPRFSGRQFPNYSSELNVNALELEDSALYLCASSGRTLARDTQYFGPGTRLTVL.

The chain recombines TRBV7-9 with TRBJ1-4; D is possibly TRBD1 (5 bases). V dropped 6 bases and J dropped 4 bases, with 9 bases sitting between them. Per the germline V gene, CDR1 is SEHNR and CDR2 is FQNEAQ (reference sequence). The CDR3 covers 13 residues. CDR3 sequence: CASSTQGNEKLFF. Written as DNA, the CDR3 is TGTGCCAGCAGTACCCAGGGTAATGAAAAACTGTTTTTT.

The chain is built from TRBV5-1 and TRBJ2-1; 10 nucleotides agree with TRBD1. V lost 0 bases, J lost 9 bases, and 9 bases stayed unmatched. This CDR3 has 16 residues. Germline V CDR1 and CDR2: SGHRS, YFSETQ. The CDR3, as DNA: TGCGCCAGCAGCTTGGAGACAGGGGGCGCTTATAGTGAGCAGTTCTTC. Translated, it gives CASSLETGGAYSEQFF.

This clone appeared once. CDR3 sequence: CASSLALGDQPQHF. The CDR3 bases are TGCGCCAGCAGCTTGGCCCTTGGTGATCAGCCCCAGCATTTT. V gene TRBV5-1 combines with J gene TRBJ1-5; D call uncertain. This CDR3 is 14 amino acids long. Germline V gene lookup returns CDR1 SGHRS and CDR2 YFSETQ. Trimming took 0 bases from V and 5 from J, leaving 9 bases between them.

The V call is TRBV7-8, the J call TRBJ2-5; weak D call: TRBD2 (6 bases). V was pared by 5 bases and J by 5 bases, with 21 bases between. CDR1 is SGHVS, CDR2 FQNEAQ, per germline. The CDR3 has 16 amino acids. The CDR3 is CASSPRGRDGYETQYF. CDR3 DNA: TGTGCCAGCAGCCCAAGAGGGCGGGATGGGTATGAGACCCAGTACTTC.

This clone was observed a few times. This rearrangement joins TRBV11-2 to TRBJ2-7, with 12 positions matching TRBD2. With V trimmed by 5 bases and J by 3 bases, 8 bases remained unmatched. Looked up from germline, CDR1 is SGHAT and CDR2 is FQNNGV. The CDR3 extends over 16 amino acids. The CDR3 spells CASSARGTSGLYEQYF. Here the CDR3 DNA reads TGTGCCAGCAGCGCGCGAGGGACTAGCGGGCTCTACGAGCAGTACTTC.

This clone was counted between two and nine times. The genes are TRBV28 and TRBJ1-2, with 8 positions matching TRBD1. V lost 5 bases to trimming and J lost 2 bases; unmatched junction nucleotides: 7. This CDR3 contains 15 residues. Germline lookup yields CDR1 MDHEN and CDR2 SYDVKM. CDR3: CASSKAGGLNYGYTF. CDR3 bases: TGTGCCAGCAGTAAAGCAGGGGGCCTAAACTATGGCTACACCTTC.

The CDR3 DNA is TGTGCCAGCAGCGACCCGCGCGGGGGGCGTTTGGCTTTCTTT. Its translation is CASSDPRGGRLAFF. The chain combines TRBV7-2 with TRBJ1-1; tentative D call: TRBD1 (6 bases). The CDR3 is made up of 14 amino acids. Germline values: CDR1 SGHTA, CDR2 FQGNSA. The V gene lost 5 bases and the J gene lost 11 bases, with 21 bases spanning the gap.